The rows below give T cell receptor beta chains drawn from one sample of a study of blood T cells in healthy people across ages. A single record per CDR3 protein comes from TCRdb applying MiXCR to the 5' RACE reads. The sample lists some 1.5 million distinct CDR3 sequences, 28% occurring once. The sequencing input was blood. Receptor source: a woman aged 25 to 39 in good health. Each CDR3 is given with its conserved first and last residue. The D gene is left open where the match is weak. Size is omitted from some rows. Given values are once, few, many or a class for expanded clones.

j_gene,v_gene,abundance,d_gene,CDR3aa,CDR3nt
TRBJ2-5,TRBV9,many,TRBD2,CASSVRSGGGSETQYF,TGTGCCAGCAGCGTACGGAGCGGGGGGGGATCTGAGACCCAGTACTTC
TRBJ1-5,TRBV6-6,.,.,CASSSRTDGGGNQPQHF,TGTGCCAGCAGTTCCCGGACCGACGGAGGGGGCAATCAGCCCCAGCATTTT
TRBJ1-5,TRBV6-1,.,.,CTSSERTAYSNQPQHF,TGTACCAGCAGTGAAAGGACGGCGTATAGCAATCAGCCCCAGCATTTT
TRBJ1-3,TRBV29-1,.,.,CSVRWSGNTTYF,TGCAGCGTTCGTTGGTCTGGAAACACCACATATTTT
TRBJ1-4,TRBV7-9,.,.,CASSFSGAEKLFF,TGTGCCAGCAGCTTTTCCGGGGCTGAAAAACTGTTTTTT
TRBJ2-7,TRBV12-3/TRBV12-4,few,TRBD1,CASSDTTGDPYEQYF,TGTGCCAGCAGCGACACGACAGGGGACCCCTACGAGCAGTACTTC
TRBJ2-5,TRBV4-1,few,TRBD2,CASSPETTGTSGGDFQETQYF,TGCGCCAGCAGCCCAGAAACTACTGGGACTAGCGGGGGCGATTTCCAAGAGACCCAGTACTTC
TRBJ2-1,TRBV11-2,.,TRBD2,CASSLSRGGWETQFF,TGTGCCAGCAGCTTAAGTCGGGGGGGCTGGGAGACCCAGTTCTTC
TRBJ2-7,TRBV5-1,.,.,CASRRGPQGAYEQYF,TGCGCCAGCAGACGTGGGCCACAGGGAGCCTACGAGCAGTACTTC
TRBJ1-2,TRBV12-3/TRBV12-4,few,.,CASSSLLWRGGYTF,TGTGCCAGCAGTTCCCTCCTCTGGAGGGGAGGCTACACCTTC
TRBJ2-5,TRBV7-6,.,.,CASSETIPGAGYNEQYF,TGTGCCAGCAGCGAGACCATCCCCGGGGCAGGTTACAATGAGCAGTACTTC
TRBJ2-5,TRBV5-1,few,.,CASSQTDGEETQYF,TGCGCCAGCAGTCAAACAGACGGTGAAGAGACCCAGTACTTC
TRBJ2-2,TRBV5-6,.,.,CASSPDLGTGELFF,TGTGCCAGCAGCCCGGACCTAGGGACCGGGGAGCTGTTTTTT
TRBJ2-7,TRBV10-3,many,.,CAGSPAAPPYEQYF,TGTGCCGGATCCCCCGCGGCGCCCCCCTACGAGCAGTACTTC
TRBJ2-5,TRBV15,.,.,CATSLVYQETQYF,TGTGCCACCAGCCTCGTGTACCAAGAGACCCAGTACTTC
TRBJ2-4,TRBV4-1,many,TRBD1,CASSQPGQGIAKNIQYF,TGCGCCAGCAGCCAACCGGGACAGGGTATAGCCAAAAACATTCAGTACTTC
TRBJ1-1,TRBV5-1,.,.,CASSSGLRNTEAFF,TGCGCCAGCAGCTCGGGACTGAGAAACACTGAAGCTTTCTTT
TRBJ2-1,TRBV11-2,.,.,CASSPVLSSYNEQFF,TGTGCCAGCAGCCCCGTACTGAGCTCCTACAATGAGCAGTTCTTC
TRBJ2-5,TRBV20-1,.,TRBD1,CSARDMDRGEETQYF,TGCAGTGCTAGAGATATGGACAGGGGCGAAGAGACCCAGTACTTC
TRBJ2-7,TRBV4-1,many,.,CASGRGGPYEQYF,TGCGCCAGCGGGAGGGGGGGTCCCTACGAGCAGTACTTC
TRBJ2-7,TRBV5-1,many,.,CASSLDYTEGAYEQYF,TGCGCCAGCAGCTTGGACTATACGGAAGGGGCCTACGAGCAGTACTTC
TRBJ2-7,TRBV12-3/TRBV12-4,.,TRBD1,CASSTGTGRFYEQYF,TGTGCCAGCAGTACCGGGACAGGCCGGTTCTACGAGCAGTACTTC
TRBJ2-7,TRBV7-2,few,.,CASSPPLDSAYEQYF,TGTGCCAGCAGCCCTCCTTTGGACAGCGCCTACGAGCAGTACTTC
TRBJ1-2,TRBV11-2,many,TRBD1,CASSLGDRVGYTF,TGTGCCAGCAGCTTAGGAGACAGGGTTGGCTACACCTTC
TRBJ1-2,TRBV29-1,few,.,CSVEDIGQPYGYTF,TGCAGCGTTGAAGATATTGGGCAGCCCTATGGCTACACCTTC
TRBJ1-4,TRBV29-1,.,.,CGVDGSINEKLFF,TGCGGCGTTGATGGTAGCATTAATGAAAAACTGTTTTTT
TRBJ2-1,TRBV21-1,.,.,CASSTTGATRYNEQFF,TGTGCCAGTAGCACAACCGGGGCTACCCGGTACAATGAGCAGTTCTTC
TRBJ2-7,TRBV11-2,.,.,CASSSNTAGEQYF,TGTGCCAGCAGCTCGAACACGGCGGGCGAGCAGTACTTC
TRBJ2-7,TRBV12-3/TRBV12-4,many,TRBD2,CASTPGGVSYEQYF,TGTGCCAGCACCCCGGGGGGGGTCTCCTACGAGCAGTACTTC
TRBJ1-5,TRBV28,.,.,CASSSAGASNQPQHF,TGTGCCAGCAGTTCAGCCGGGGCGAGCAATCAGCCCCAGCATTTT
TRBJ2-1,TRBV24-1,many,TRBD1,CATSVIGGRVNEQFF,TGTGCCACCAGTGTTATAGGGGGCAGAGTAAATGAGCAGTTCTTC
TRBJ2-5,TRBV7-7,.,TRBD1,CASSLTGAVATQYF,TGTGCCAGCAGCCTCACAGGGGCGGTTGCGACCCAGTACTTC
TRBJ2-1,TRBV7-2,.,.,CASSTTLAAYNEQFF,TGTGCCAGCAGCACGACATTAGCGGCATACAATGAGCAGTTCTTC
TRBJ1-4,TRBV6-6,many,.,CASSPETAYNEKLFF,TGTGCCAGCAGTCCCGAGACAGCTTATAATGAAAAACTGTTTTTT
TRBJ2-1,TRBV5-5,few,TRBD2,CASSSILAVTQFF,TGTGCCAGCAGCTCCATACTAGCGGTGACGCAGTTCTTC
TRBJ1-5,TRBV18,.,.,CASSPPPGLSQPQHF,TGTGCCAGCTCACCACCGCCGGGACTCAGTCAGCCCCAGCATTTT
TRBJ2-2,TRBV3-1,.,.,CASSQASGELFF,TGTGCCAGCAGCCAGGCGTCCGGGGAGCTGTTTTTT
TRBJ1-2,TRBV28,few,.,CASSLQVLYGYTF,TGTGCCAGCAGTTTACAGGTTCTCTATGGCTACACCTTC
TRBJ2-1,TRBV24-1,few,TRBD2,CATSDGGRGAWNEQFF,TGTGCCACCAGTGATGGAGGGAGGGGCGCGTGGAATGAGCAGTTCTTC
TRBJ2-5,TRBV10-3,many,.,CAISESEGNQETQYF,TGTGCCATCAGTGAGTCGGAAGGGAATCAAGAGACCCAGTACTTC
TRBJ2-5,TRBV20-1,.,.,CSASLSETQYF,TGCAGTGCTAGTCTGAGCGAGACCCAGTACTTC
TRBJ2-4,TRBV20-1,many,TRBD2,CSAIQTSGGQKNIQYF,TGCAGTGCTATCCAGACTAGCGGGGGCCAGAAAAACATTCAGTACTTC
TRBJ1-2,TRBV28,.,.,CASELPLGDGYTF,TGTGCCAGCGAGCTCCCCCTTGGGGATGGCTACACCTTC
TRBJ2-3,TRBV12-3/TRBV12-4,.,.,CASSLGGADTEYF,TGTGCCAGCAGTTTAGGGGGGGCGGATACGGAGTATTTT
TRBJ2-5,TRBV5-6,.,TRBD1,CAGSLLTGAETQYF,TGTGCCGGCAGCTTGTTGACAGGGGCAGAGACCCAGTACTTC
TRBJ2-5,TRBV10-3,.,.,CAISEGREQETQYF,TGTGCCATCAGTGAGGGCAGGGAGCAAGAGACCCAGTACTTC
TRBJ1-6,TRBV28,.,TRBD1,CASSPPTGGGNSPLHF,TGTGCCAGCAGCCCCCCTACAGGGGGCGGTAATTCACCCCTCCACTTT
TRBJ2-6,TRBV12-3/TRBV12-4,many,.,CASSLGDLGANVLTF,TGTGCCAGCAGTTTAGGGGATCTCGGGGCCAACGTCCTGACTTTC
TRBJ2-6,TRBV20-1,.,.,CSAEDSSGANVLTF,TGCAGTGCAGAAGACAGCTCTGGGGCCAACGTCCTGACTTTC
TRBJ1-6,TRBV11-2,few,TRBD1,CASSSRGTGGNSPLHF,TGTGCCAGCAGCTCCCGCGGGACAGGGGGAAATTCACCCCTCCACTTT
TRBJ2-7,TRBV6-2/TRBV6-3,many,.,CASIDSTGRYEQYF,TGTGCCAGCATCGATTCGACAGGCCGTTACGAGCAGTACTTC